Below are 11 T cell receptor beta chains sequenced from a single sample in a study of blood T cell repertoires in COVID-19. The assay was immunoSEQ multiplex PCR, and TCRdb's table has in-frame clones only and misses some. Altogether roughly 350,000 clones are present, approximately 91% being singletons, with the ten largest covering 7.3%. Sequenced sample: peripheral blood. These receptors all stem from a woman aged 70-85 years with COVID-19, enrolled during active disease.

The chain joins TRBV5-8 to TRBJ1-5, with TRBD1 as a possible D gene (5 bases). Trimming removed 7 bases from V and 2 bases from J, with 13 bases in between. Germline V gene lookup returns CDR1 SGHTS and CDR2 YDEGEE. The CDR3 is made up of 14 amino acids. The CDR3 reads CASFLRGGNQPQHF. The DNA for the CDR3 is TGTGCCAGCTTCCTTCGGGGGGGCAATCAGCCCCAGCATTTT.

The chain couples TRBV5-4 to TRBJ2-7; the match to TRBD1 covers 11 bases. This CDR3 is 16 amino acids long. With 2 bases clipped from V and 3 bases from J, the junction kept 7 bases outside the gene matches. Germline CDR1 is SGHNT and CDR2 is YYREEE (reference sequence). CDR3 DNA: TGTGCCAGCAGCTTCGCCCCGGGACAGGGGGACTACGAGCAGTACTTC. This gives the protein CASSFAPGQGDYEQYF.

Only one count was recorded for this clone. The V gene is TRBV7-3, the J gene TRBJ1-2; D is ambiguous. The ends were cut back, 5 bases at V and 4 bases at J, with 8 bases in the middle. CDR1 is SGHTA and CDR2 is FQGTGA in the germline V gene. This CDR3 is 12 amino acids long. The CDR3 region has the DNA TGTGCCAGCAGCCGTACACGCTATGGCTACACCTTC. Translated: CASSRTRYGYTF.

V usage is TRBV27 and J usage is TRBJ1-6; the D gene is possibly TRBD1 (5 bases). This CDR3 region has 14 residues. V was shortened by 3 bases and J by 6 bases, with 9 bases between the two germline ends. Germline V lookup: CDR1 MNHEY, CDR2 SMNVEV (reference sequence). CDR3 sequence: CASSFGAANSPLHF. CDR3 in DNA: TGTGCCAGCAGTTTTGGGGCGGCTAATTCACCCCTCCACTTT.

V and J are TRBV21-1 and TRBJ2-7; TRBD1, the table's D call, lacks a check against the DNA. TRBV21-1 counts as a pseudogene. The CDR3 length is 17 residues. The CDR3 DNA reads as TGTGCCAGCAGCAAAACAACGACACAGCCGAGCTCCTACGAGCAGTACTTC. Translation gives CASSKTTTQPSSYEQYF.

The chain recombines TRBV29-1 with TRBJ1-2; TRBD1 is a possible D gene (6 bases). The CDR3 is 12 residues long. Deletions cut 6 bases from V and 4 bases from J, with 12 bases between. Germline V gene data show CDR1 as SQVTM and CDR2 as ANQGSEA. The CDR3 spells CSVNRDTYGYTF. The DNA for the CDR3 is TGCAGCGTCAACCGGGACACCTATGGCTACACCTTC.

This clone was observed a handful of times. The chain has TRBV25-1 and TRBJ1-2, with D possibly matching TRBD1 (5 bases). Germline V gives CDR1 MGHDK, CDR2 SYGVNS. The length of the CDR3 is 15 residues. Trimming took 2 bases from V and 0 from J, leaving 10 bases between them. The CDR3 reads CASSELGVANYGYTF. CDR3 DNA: TGTGCCAGCAGTGAACTAGGGGTAGCTAACTATGGCTACACCTTC.

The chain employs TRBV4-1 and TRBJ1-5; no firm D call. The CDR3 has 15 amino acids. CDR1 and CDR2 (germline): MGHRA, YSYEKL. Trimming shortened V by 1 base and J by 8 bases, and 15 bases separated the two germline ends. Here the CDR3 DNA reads TGCGCCAGCAGCCAAGTCGGTATGGGGAGGAAGCCCCAGCATTTT. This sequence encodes CASSQVGMGRKPQHF.

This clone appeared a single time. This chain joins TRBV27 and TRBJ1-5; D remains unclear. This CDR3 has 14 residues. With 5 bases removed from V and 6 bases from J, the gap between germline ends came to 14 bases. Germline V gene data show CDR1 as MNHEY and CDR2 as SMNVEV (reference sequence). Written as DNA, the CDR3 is TGTGCCAGCAGTCCTTTGGGTAGGAGTCAGCCCCAGCATTTT. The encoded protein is CASSPLGRSQPQHF.

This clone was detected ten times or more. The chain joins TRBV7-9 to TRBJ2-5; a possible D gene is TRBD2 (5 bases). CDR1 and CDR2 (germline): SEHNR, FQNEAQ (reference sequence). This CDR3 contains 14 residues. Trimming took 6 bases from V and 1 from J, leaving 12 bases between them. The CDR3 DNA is TGTGCCAGCAGATCCCCGGGATCCCAAGAGACCCAGTACTTC. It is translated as CASRSPGSQETQYF.

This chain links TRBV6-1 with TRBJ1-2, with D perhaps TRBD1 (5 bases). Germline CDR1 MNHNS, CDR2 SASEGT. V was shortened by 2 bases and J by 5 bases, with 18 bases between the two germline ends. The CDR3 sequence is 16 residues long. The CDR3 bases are TGTGCCAGCAGTGAAAACTCCGCAGGGCCGAGGTATGGCTACACCTTC. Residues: CASSENSAGPRYGYTF.